This passage covers 25 T cell receptor beta chains from one sample sequenced in a study of regulatory T cells in long-lasting Graves disease listed by TCRdb under 2021. The receptor library was made with multiplex PCR. Sequenced using an Illumina HiSeq 4000. iRepertoire HTBI primers and Arm-PCR amplification of CDR3 regions were used to construct TCR beta libraries. The public sequencing data were trimmed at Q25 with fastp and processed into clonotypes with MiXCR by TCRdb, which kept only in-frame beta chains. Merged by CDR3 protein, the rows form single entries marked with the most common genes and DNA. The sample includes about 450,000 distinct CDR3 sequences, with around 13% observed a single time. About a sixth of the sample rests with the top ten. What this sample's time point label stands for: newly diagnosed GD, antithyroid drugs for less than 3 months. For both TCR sequencing and RNA sequencing, RNA was extracted from PBMCs in TRIzol.

These data were also filed under a second study, of T cells in Graves' hyperthyroidism and ophthalmopathy.

The source was peripheral blood mononuclear cells (PBMCs), collected at new diagnosis, from a patient treated with antithyroid drugs. Every receptor here comes from a woman in her 50s with Graves disease. Donor details come from another sample of the same person, matched by shared clones.

This clonotype came up many times. The rearrangement uses TRBV5-1 and TRBJ2-1; 13 nucleotides align to TRBD2. V shed 4 bases, J shed 5 bases, and the junction held 6 bases outside the gene matches. This CDR3 comprises 16 residues. Germline V gene data show CDR1 as SGHRS and CDR2 as YFSETQ. CDR3 sequence reads: CASSPITSGGDNEQFF. The DNA for the CDR3 is TGCGCCAGCAGCCCAATAACTAGCGGGGGGGACAATGAGCAGTTCTTC. The complete variable domain, with remaining parts taken from reference TRBV5-1 and TRBJ2-1, reads KAGVTQTPRYLIKTRGQQVTLSCSPISGHRSVSWYQQTPGQGLQFLFEYFSETQRNKGNFPGRFSGRQFSNSRSEMNVSTLELGDSALYLCASSPITSGGDNEQFFGPGTRLTVL.

The sample holds many counts of this clonotype. This chain links TRBV12-3 or TRBV12-4 with TRBJ2-5, with a tentative D call TRBD2 (5 bases). V lost 6 bases and J 5 bases, leaving 13 bases between the germline ends. This CDR3 comprises 13 residues. The CDR3 nucleotides read TGTGCCAGCAGCTCCAGACTAACGGAGACCCAGTACTTC. Protein product: CASSSRLTETQYF.

This clonotype was counted at least ten times. DNA for the CDR3: TGTGCCAGCAGCGGCGGGTCGGGGACAGGTCAGAGGGCTAAGTACTTC. Its translation is CASSGGSGTGQRAKYF. V gene TRBV7-2 combines with J gene TRBJ2-7, with TRBD1 identical over 8 bases. The V segment lost 5 bases and the J segment 11 bases; nucleotides outside the gene matches: 20. There are 16 residues in the CDR3. Germline values: CDR1 SGHTA, CDR2 FQGNSA.

The chain combines TRBV20-1 with TRBJ2-7; 14 bases match TRBD2. The CDR3 extends over 18 amino acids. V lost 5 bases and J lost 4; bases outside the gene matches: 16. The germline gives CDR1 DFQATT, CDR2 SNEGSKA (reference sequence). As DNA, the CDR3 is TGCAGTGCTGTCCCGGGACTAGCGGGAGAGTACCTCGTGTACGAGCAGTACTTC. This gives the protein CSAVPGLAGEYLVYEQYF.

In regard to this clonotype: A single base separates this from a much larger clone, so it may be a read error. The gene calls are TRBV7-3 and TRBJ2-2; the match to TRBD2 covers 10 bases. CDR3 size: 15 residues. J gave up 7 bases and V 5 bases, and 7 bases lay outside the gene matches. Germline values: CDR1 SGHTA, CDR2 FQGTGA. CDR3 coding DNA: TGTGCCAGCAGCCCCGGGGGACTAGCGATCGGGGAGCTGTTTTTT. Protein sequence: CASSPGGLAIGELFF.

Worth noting for this clonotype: A much bigger clone sits one base away, suggesting this may be a read error. This sequence joins TRBV28 and TRBJ1-1, with D possibly matching TRBD1 (5 bases). This CDR3 region has 16 residues. Per germline, CDR1 MDHEN and CDR2 SYDVKM. Trimming stripped 6 bases from V and 0 bases from J, with 17 bases between. The CDR3 DNA sequence: TGTGCCAGCAGCGCTCTCCCGGGGCTCATGAACACTGAAGCTTTCTTT. Translating gives CASSALPGLMNTEAFF.

At least ten counts were recorded for this clonotype. The chain couples TRBV6-2 or TRBV6-3 to TRBJ2-7; D gene ambiguous. The CDR3 loop spans 11 amino acids. CDR1 is MNHEY, CDR2 SVGEGT, per germline. V gave up 7 bases and J gave up 6 bases, with 10 bases separating them. CDR3: CASNQVSEQYF. The CDR3 region has the DNA TGTGCCAGCAACCAGGTCTCCGAGCAGTACTTC.

This clonotype was counted between two and nine times. At one end, the junction sequence differs from germline, possibly due to a read error. The V and J genes are TRBV5-5 and TRBJ2-7; D is unresolved. Germline V CDR1 and CDR2: SGHKS, YYEKEE (reference sequence). This CDR3 has 15 residues. The CDR3 loop is CAGSFGFASSYEQYF. The CDR3 DNA is TGTGCCGGCAGCTTCGGTTTCGCCAGCTCCTACGAGCAGTACTTC.

This clonotype appeared many times. V usage is TRBV7-2 and J usage is TRBJ2-3; 12 nucleotides line up with TRBD2. Germline-derived CDR1 and CDR2 are SGHTA and FQGNSA. CDR3 length equals 16 residues. V dropped 4 bases and J dropped 0; count of bases not matched to a gene: 2. The CDR3 sequence is CASSSGLAGSTDTQYF. The DNA for the CDR3 is TGTGCCAGCAGCTCGGGACTAGCGGGTAGCACAGATACGCAGTATTTT. Based on the CDR3 plus reference TRBV7-2 and TRBJ2-3, the full variable domain is GAGVSQSPSNKVTEKGKDVELRCDPISGHTALYWYRQSLGQGLEFLIYFQGNSAPDKSGLPSDRFSAERTGGSVSTLTIQRTQQEDSAVYLCASSSGLAGSTDTQYFGPGTRLTVL.

In this sample, this clonotype turned up a few times. The chain is built from TRBV5-1 and TRBJ2-7; perhaps TRBD2 as D (6 bases). The V gene's germline CDR1 is SGHRS and CDR2 YFSETQ. V dropped 6 bases and J dropped 2 bases, with 18 bases sitting between them. This CDR3 has 15 residues. The CDR3 region has the DNA TGCGCCAGCAAGCTCGGGAGCAGCGGGCCCTACGAGCAGTACTTC. This codes for CASKLGSSGPYEQYF.

This clonotype was seen repeatedly, ten times or more. In DNA form, the CDR3 reads TGTGCCAGCAGTCTTTCAGCGATGAACACCGGGGAGCTGTTTTTT. Amino acid sequence: CASSLSAMNTGELFF. The chain uses TRBV27 and TRBJ2-2; D remains unclear. Germline V CDR1 and CDR2: MNHEY, SMNVEV (reference sequence). Trimming removed 5 bases at V and 1 base at J, with 11 bases between. The CDR3 is 15 amino acids.

The sample holds a few counts of this clonotype. The V call is TRBV6-5, the J call TRBJ2-2, with 10 positions matching TRBD2. The V segment lost 0 bases and the J segment 7 bases; nucleotides outside the gene matches: 5. CDR1 MNHEY and CDR2 SVGAGI come from the germline V gene. The CDR3 loop spans 16 amino acids. The CDR3 here is CASSYSASGRIGELFF. CDR3 in DNA: TGTGCCAGCAGTTACTCGGCTAGCGGGAGAATCGGGGAGCTGTTTTTT.

This clonotype came up a few times. J is TRBJ2-7 and V is TRBV6-1; 8 nucleotides match TRBD2. With 7 bases clipped from V and 6 bases from J, the junction kept 14 bases outside the gene matches. This CDR3 spans 15 amino acids. CDR1 is MNHNS and CDR2 is SASEGT in the germline V gene. CDR3 in DNA: TGTGCCAGCACCCCAGAACCGGGACTAGTTGGCGAGCAGTACTTC. As protein: CASTPEPGLVGEQYF.

Many counts were recorded for this clonotype. The chain recombines TRBV11-2 with TRBJ2-7, with 10 bases identical to TRBD2. The CDR3 consists of 15 residues. J lost 9 bases, V lost 4 bases, and 12 bases had no gene match. Germline CDR1 and CDR2: SGHAT and FQNNGV. The CDR3 region is CASSSSGRGYVWQYF. In DNA form, the CDR3 reads TGTGCCAGCAGCTCGAGCGGGAGGGGGTACGTGTGGCAGTACTTC. The variable domain in full, completed from reference TRBV11-2 and TRBJ2-7, reads EAGVAQSPRYKIIEKRQSVAFWCNPISGHATLYWYQQILGQGPKLLIQFQNNGVVDDSQLPKDRFSAERLKGVDSTLKIQPAKLEDSAVYLCASSSSGRGYVWQYFGPGTRLTVT.

This clonotype was found a few times. The rearrangement links TRBV11-2 to TRBJ2-1; 9 bases match TRBD2. CDR1 and CDR2 (germline): SGHAT, FQNNGV. Trimming removed 1 base from V and 12 bases from J; junction bases left unmatched: 10. The CDR3 length is 15 residues. The CDR3 DNA is TGTGCCAGCAGCTTAGGCGGTGCGGGAGGGCCGGGGCAGTTCTTC. This gives the protein CASSLGGAGGPGQFF.

This clonotype occurred many times. V usage is TRBV5-1 and J usage is TRBJ1-2; unclear D gene. Looked up from germline, CDR1 is SGHRS and CDR2 is YFSETQ. The CDR3 is 15 amino acids. The ends were cut back, 0 bases at V and 2 bases at J, with 11 bases in the middle. The CDR3 spells CASSLDNPVNYGYTF. The CDR3 coding sequence is TGCGCCAGCAGCTTGGATAACCCAGTAAACTATGGCTACACCTTC.

This clonotype was detected a few times. V is TRBV10-3 and J is TRBJ2-3; no clear D gene. Trimming pared 4 bases from V and 1 base from J, leaving 12 bases between. CDR1 is ENHRY and CDR2 is SYGVKD in the germline V gene. The CDR3 runs to 15 residues. The CDR3 bases are TGTGCCATCAGTGGGGGTCCTACTGGCACAGATACGCAGTATTTT. It is translated as CAISGGPTGTDTQYF.

This clonotype has a count of ten or more. The chain links TRBV19 to TRBJ1-1, with a possible D match to TRBD1 (5 bases). Deletions cut 5 bases from V and 3 bases from J, with 19 bases between. The CDR3 spans 16 residues. From germline, CDR1 is LNHDA and CDR2 SQIVND (reference sequence). The CDR3 sequence is CASSPRDVSTYTEAFF. CDR3 nucleotides: TGTGCCAGTAGTCCCCGGGACGTGAGTACGTACACTGAAGCTTTCTTT.

This clonotype showed up many times. The gene calls are TRBV7-2 and TRBJ1-2; TRBD1 matches 8 bases. V shed 4 bases, J shed 8 bases, and the junction held 12 bases outside the gene matches. The CDR3 extends over 15 amino acids. Germline V gene lookup returns CDR1 SGHTA and CDR2 FQGNSA. The DNA for the CDR3 is TGTGCCAGCAGCTCTTACCGGACAGGGCACAGAGGCTACACCTTC. Translation: CASSSYRTGHRGYTF.

This clonotype occurred many times. The chain links TRBV6-5 to TRBJ1-1; D uncertain. Germline V gene lookup returns CDR1 MNHEY and CDR2 SVGAGI. CDR3 length equals 14 residues. Trimming removed 2 bases from V and 0 bases from J, with 7 bases in between. The CDR3, as DNA: TGTGCCAGCAGTTACGGACTCTTGAACACTGAAGCTTTCTTT. Protein sequence: CASSYGLLNTEAFF.

This clonotype was counted many times. The chain employs TRBV12-3 or TRBV12-4 and TRBJ1-1; D is ambiguous. This CDR3 is 13 amino acids long. Between the trimmed V and J ends, which lost 7 bases and 1 base, there was a span of 10 bases. The CDR3 bases are TGTGCCAGCAAACCCCCAGCGAACACTGAAGCTTTCTTT. It encodes CASKPPANTEAFF.

This clonotype came up many times. The gene calls are TRBV5-5 and TRBJ2-7; D remains ambiguous. V was cut by 4 bases and J by 3 bases, with 20 bases left in between. The germline gives CDR1 SGHKS, CDR2 YYEKEE (reference sequence). This CDR3 region has 16 residues. For the CDR3, the DNA is TGTGCCAGCAGCCTTGCCTCTTCTAATGGATTCTACGAGCAGTACTTC. This sequence encodes CASSLASSNGFYEQYF. The full variable domain, its missing parts supplied by reference TRBV5-5 and TRBJ2-7, is DAGVTQSPTHLIKTRGQQVTLRCSPISGHKSVSWYQQVLGQGPQFIFQYYEKEERGRGNFPDRFSARQFPNYSSELNVNALLLGDSALYLCASSLASSNGFYEQYFGPGTRLTVT.

In this sample, this clonotype turned up many times. The chain uses TRBV28 and TRBJ2-4; maybe TRBD2 (5 bases). The germline V and J ends were trimmed by 5 bases and 5 bases, with 19 bases remaining between them. Germline-derived CDR1 and CDR2 are MDHEN and SYDVKM. This CDR3 spans 16 amino acids. The CDR3 loop is CASSPPRARAQNIQYF. CDR3 in DNA: TGTGCCAGCAGTCCCCCAAGGGCGCGGGCCCAAAACATTCAGTACTTC.

The chain is built from TRBV6-1 and TRBJ1-1; 9 positions agree with TRBD1. The CDR3 loop spans 13 amino acids. Trimming removed 4 bases from V and 8 bases from J; junction bases left unmatched: 5. Germline V lookup: CDR1 MNHNS, CDR2 SASEGT. The CDR3 coding sequence is TGTGCCAGCAGTGCCGGACAGGGGACCGAAGCTTTCTTT. It is translated as CASSAGQGTEAFF.

This chain joins TRBV3-1 and TRBJ1-1, with a possible D match to TRBD1 (5 bases). This CDR3 is built from 13 residues. With 5 bases removed from V and 5 bases from J, the gap between germline ends came to 12 bases. From germline, CDR1 is LGHDT and CDR2 YNNKEL (reference sequence). CDR3 DNA sequence: TGTGCCAGCAGCAAGGACATTTCGACTGAAGCTTTCTTT. Its translation: CASSKDISTEAFF.